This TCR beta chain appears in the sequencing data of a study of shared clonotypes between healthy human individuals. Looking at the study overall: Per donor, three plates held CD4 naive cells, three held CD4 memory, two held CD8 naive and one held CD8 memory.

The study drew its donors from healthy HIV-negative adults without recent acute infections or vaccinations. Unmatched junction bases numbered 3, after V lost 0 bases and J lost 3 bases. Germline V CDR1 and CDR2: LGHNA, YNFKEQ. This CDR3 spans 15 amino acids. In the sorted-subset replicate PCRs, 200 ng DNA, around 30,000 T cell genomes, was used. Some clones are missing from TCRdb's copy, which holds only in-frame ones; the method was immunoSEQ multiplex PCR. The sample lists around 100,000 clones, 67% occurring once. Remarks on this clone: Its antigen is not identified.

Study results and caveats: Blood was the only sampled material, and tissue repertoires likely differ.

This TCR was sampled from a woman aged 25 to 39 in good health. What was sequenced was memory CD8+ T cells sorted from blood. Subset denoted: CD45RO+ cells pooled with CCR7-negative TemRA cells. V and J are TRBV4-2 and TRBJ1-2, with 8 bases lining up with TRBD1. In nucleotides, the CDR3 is TGTGCCAGCAGCCAAGAGGGACAGGCGCACTATGGCTACACCTTC. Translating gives CASSQEGQAHYGYTF.